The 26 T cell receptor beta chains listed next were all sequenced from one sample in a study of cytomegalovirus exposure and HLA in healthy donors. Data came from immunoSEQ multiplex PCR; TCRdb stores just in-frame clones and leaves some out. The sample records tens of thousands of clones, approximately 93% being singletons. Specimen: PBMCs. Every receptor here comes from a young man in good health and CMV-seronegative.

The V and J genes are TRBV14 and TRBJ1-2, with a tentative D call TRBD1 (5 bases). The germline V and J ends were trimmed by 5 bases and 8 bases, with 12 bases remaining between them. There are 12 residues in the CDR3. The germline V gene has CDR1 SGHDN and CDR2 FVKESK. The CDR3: CASSRGSWGYTF. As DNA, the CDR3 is TGTGCCAGCAGCAGGGGCAGCTGGGGCTACACCTTC.

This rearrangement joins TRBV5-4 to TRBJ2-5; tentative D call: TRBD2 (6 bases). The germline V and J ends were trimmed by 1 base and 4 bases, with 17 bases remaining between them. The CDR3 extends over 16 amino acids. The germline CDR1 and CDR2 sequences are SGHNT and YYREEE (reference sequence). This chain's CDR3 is CASSLWDPVGGETQYF. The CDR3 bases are TGTGCCAGCAGCTTGTGGGACCCAGTGGGGGGAGAGACCCAGTACTTC.

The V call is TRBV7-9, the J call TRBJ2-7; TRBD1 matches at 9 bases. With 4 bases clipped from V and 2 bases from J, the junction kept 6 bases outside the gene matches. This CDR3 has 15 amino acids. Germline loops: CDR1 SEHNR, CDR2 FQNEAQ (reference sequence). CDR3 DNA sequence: TGTGCCAGCAGCTCCCGGGACAGGGACCCCTACGAGCAGTACTTC. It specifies CASSSRDRDPYEQYF.

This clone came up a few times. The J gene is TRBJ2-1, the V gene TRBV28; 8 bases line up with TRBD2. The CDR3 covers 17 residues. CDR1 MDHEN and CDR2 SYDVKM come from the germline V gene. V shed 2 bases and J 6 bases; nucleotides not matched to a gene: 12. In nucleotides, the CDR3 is TGTGCCAGCAGTTTAGGTGATCCAGCGGGAGCCGGCAATGAGCAGTTCTTC. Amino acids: CASSLGDPAGAGNEQFF.

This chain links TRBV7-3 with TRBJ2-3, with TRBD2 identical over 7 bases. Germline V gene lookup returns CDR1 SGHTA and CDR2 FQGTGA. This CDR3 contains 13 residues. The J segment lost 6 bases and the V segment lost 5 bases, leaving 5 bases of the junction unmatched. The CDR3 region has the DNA TGTGCCAGCAGCCTCGGGCGGGAGGATACGCAGTATTTT. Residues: CASSLGREDTQYF.

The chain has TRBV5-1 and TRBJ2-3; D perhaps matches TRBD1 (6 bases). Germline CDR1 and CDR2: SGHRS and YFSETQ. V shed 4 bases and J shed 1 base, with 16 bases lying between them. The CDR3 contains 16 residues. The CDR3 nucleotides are TGCGCCAGCAGCCTCCGTATGGGGGCGGGCACAGATACGCAGTATTTT. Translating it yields CASSLRMGAGTDTQYF.

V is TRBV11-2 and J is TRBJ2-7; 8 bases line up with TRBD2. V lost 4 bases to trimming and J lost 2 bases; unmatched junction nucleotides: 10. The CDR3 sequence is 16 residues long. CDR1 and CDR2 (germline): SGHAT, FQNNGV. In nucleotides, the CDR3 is TGTGCCAGCAGCTCCCCTCTAGCGGGTGGCACCTACGAGCAGTACTTC. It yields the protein CASSSPLAGGTYEQYF.

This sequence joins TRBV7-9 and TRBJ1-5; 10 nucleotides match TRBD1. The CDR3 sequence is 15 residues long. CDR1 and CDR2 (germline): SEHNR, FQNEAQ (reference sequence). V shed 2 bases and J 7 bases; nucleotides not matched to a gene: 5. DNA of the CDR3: TGTGCCAGCAGCTTACACGGGACAGGGGACCAGCCCCAGCATTTT. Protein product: CASSLHGTGDQPQHF.

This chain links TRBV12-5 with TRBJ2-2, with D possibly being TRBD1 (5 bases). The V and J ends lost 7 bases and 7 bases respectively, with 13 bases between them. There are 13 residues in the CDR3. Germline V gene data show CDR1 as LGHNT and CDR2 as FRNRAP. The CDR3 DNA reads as TGTGCTAGTGTTCTTCAAGGGGTCGGGGAGCTGTTTTTT. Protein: CASVLQGVGELFF. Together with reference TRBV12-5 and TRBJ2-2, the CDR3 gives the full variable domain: DARVTQTPRHKVTEMGQEVTMRCQPILGHNTVFWYRQTMMQGLELLAYFRNRAPLDDSGMPKDRFSAEMPDATLATLKIQPSEPRDSAVYFCASVLQGVGELFFGEGSRLTVL.

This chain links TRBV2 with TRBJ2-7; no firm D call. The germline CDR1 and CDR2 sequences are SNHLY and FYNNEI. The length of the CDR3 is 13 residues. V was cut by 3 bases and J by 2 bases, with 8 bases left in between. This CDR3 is CASSDAVTYEQYF. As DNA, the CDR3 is TGTGCCAGCAGTGATGCAGTCACCTACGAGCAGTACTTC.

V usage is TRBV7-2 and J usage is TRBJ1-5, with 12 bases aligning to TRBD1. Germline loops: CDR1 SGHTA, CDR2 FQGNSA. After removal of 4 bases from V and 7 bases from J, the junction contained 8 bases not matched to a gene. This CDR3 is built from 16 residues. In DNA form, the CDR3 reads TGTGCCAGCAGCTATGGGACAGGGGGCATAGGACAGCCCCAGCATTTT. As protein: CASSYGTGGIGQPQHF.

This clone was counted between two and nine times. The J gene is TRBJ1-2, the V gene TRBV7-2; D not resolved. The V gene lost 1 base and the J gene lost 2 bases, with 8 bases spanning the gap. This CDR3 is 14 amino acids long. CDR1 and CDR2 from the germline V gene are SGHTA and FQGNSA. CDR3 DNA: TGTGCCAGCAGCTTAGGAACAGTCAACTATGGCTACACCTTC. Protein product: CASSLGTVNYGYTF. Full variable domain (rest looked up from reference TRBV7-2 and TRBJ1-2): GAGVSQSPSNKVTEKGKDVELRCDPISGHTALYWYRQSLGQGLEFLIYFQGNSAPDKSGLPSDRFSAERTGGSVSTLTIQRTQQEDSAVYLCASSLGTVNYGYTFGSGTRLTVV.

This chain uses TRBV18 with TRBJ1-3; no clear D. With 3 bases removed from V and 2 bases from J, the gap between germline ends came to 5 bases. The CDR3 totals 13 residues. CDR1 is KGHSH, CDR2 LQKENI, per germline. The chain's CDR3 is CASSPQTGNTIYF. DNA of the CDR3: TGTGCCAGCTCACCCCAGACTGGAAACACCATATATTTT.

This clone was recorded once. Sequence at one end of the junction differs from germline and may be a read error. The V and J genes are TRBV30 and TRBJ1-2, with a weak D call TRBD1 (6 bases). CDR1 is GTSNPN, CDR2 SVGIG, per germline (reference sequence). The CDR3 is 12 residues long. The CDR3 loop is CAWTRTARSFAF. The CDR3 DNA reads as TGTGCCTGGACTAGGACAGCTCGTTCTTTCGCCTTC.

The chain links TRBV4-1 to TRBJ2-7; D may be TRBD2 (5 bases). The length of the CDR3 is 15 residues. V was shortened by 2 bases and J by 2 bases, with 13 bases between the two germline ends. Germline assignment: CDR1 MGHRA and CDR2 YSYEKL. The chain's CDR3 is CASSQQEGRPYEQYF. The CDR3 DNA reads TGCGCCAGCAGCCAACAGGAAGGGAGACCCTACGAGCAGTACTTC.

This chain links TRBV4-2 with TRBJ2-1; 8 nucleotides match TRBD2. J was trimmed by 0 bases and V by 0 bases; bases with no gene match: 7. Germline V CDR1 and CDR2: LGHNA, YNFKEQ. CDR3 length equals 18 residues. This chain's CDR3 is CASSQDPPAGVSYNEQFF. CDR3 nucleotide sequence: TGTGCCAGCAGCCAAGATCCCCCAGCGGGGGTCTCCTACAATGAGCAGTTCTTC.

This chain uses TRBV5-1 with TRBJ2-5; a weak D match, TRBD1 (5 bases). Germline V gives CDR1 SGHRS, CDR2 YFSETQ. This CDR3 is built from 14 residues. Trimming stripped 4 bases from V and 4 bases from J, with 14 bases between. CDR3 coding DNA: TGCGCCAGCAGCCCAGAAGCAGGGTCAGAGACCCAGTACTTC. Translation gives CASSPEAGSETQYF.

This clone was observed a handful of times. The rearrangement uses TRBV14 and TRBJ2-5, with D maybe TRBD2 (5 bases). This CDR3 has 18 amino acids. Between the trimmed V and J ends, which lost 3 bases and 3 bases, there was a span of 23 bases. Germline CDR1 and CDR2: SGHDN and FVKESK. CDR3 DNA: TGTGCCAGCAGCCACCACCAGGAGGCTGATGGTGGGGAAGAGACCCAGTACTTC. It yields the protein CASSHHQEADGGEETQYF.

The CDR3 sequence is CASSLSKRVTGLNTEAFF. In nucleotides, the CDR3 is TGTGCCAGCAGTTTATCGAAACGGGTGACAGGGTTGAACACTGAAGCTTTCTTT. V usage is TRBV27 and J usage is TRBJ1-1; 7 bases are shared with TRBD1. Trimming cost V 0 bases and J 0 bases; bases outside gene matches: 10. Germline lookup yields CDR1 MNHEY and CDR2 SMNVEV (reference sequence). The CDR3 is 18 amino acids.

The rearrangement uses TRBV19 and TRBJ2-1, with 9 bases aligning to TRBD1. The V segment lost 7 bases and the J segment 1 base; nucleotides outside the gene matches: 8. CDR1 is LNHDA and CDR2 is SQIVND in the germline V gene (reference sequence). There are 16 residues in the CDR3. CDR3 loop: CASTRDREGSYNEQFF. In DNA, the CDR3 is TGTGCCAGTACCCGGGACAGGGAAGGTTCCTACAATGAGCAGTTCTTC.

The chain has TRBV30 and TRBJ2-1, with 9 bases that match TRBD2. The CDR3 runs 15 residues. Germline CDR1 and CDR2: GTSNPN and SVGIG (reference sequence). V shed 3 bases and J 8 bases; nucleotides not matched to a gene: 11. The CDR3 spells CAWRDLAGKQDEQFF. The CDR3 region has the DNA TGTGCCTGGAGGGACCTAGCGGGGAAACAAGATGAGCAGTTCTTC.

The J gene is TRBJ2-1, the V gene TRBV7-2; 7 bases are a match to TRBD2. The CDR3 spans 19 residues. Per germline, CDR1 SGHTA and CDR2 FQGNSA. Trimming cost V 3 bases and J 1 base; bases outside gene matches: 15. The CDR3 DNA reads TGTGCCAGCAGCTTGAGTGGGTCATGGGGCGGGGGTTCCTACAATGAGCAGTTCTTC. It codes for CASSLSGSWGGGSYNEQFF.

CDR3 sequence reads: CASSRGLEVGKTQYF. For the CDR3, the DNA is TGTGCCAGCAGCCGGGGACTAGAAGTCGGGAAGACCCAGTACTTC. The rearrangement uses TRBV27 and TRBJ2-5, with TRBD2 identical over 8 bases. The germline CDR1 and CDR2 sequences are MNHEY and SMNVEV (reference sequence). The V segment lost 6 bases and the J segment 6 bases; nucleotides outside the gene matches: 12. This CDR3 has 15 amino acids.

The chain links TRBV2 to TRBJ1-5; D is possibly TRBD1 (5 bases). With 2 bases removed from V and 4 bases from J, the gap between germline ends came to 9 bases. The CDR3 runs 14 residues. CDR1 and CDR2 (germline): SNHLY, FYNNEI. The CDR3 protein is CASSETTANQPQHF. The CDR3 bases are TGTGCCAGCAGTGAAACGACAGCTAATCAGCCCCAGCATTTT.

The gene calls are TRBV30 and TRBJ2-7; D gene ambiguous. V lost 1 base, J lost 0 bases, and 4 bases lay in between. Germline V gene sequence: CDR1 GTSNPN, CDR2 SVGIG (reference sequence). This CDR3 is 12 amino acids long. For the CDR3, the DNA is TGTGCCTGGAGTGACAGCTCCTACGAGCAGTACTTC. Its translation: CAWSDSSYEQYF.

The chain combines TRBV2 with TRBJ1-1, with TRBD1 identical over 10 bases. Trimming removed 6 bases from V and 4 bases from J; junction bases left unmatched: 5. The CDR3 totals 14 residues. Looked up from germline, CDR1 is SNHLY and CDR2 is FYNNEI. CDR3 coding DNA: TGTGCCAGCAGGGTAGGACAGGGGGTCACTGAAGCTTTCTTT. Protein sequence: CASRVGQGVTEAFF. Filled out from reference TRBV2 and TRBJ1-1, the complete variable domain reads EPEVTQTPSHQVTQMGQEVILRCVPISNHLYFYWYRQILGQKVEFLVSFYNNEISEKSEIFDDQFSVERPDGSNFTLKIRSTKLEDSAMYFCASRVGQGVTEAFFGQGTRLTVV.